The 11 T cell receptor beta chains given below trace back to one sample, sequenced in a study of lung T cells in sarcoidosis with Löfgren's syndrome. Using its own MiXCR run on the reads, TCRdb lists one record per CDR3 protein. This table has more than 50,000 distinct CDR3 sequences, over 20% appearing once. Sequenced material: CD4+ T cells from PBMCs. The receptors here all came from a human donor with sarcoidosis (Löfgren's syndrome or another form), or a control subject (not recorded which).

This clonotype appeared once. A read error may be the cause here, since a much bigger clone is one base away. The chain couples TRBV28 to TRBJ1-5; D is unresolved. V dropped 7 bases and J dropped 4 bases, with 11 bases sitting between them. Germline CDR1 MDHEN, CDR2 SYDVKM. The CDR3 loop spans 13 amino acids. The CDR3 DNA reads TGTGCCAGCATCACGTTCCTTAATCAGCCCCAGCATTTT. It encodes CASITFLNQPQHF.

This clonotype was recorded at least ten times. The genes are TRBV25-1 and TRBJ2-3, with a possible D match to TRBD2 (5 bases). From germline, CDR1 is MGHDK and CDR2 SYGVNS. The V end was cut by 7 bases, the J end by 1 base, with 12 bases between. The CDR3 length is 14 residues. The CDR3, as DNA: TGTGCCAGCACCTACGCCGGGGGCACAGATACGCAGTATTTT. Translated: CASTYAGGTDTQYF.

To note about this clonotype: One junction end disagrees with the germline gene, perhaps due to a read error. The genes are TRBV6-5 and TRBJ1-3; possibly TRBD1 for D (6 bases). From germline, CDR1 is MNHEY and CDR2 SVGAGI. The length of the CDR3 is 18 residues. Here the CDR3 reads CARSYSFRTALSGNTMYF. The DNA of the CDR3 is TGTGCCCGCAGTTATTCATTTCGGACAGCTTTATCTGGAAACACCATGTATTTT.

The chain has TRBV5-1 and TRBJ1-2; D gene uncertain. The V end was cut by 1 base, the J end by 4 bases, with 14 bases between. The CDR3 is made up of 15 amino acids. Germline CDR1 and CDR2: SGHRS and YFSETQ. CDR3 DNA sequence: TGCGCCAGCAGCTTGCGGCCAGACTCTCCCTATGGCTACACCTTC. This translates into CASSLRPDSPYGYTF.

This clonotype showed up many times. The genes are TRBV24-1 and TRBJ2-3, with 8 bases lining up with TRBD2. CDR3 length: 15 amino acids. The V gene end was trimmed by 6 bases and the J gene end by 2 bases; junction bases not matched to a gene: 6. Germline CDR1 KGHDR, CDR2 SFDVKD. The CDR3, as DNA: TGTGCCACCAGTCCCCGCGGGGGGATCACAGATACGCAGTATTTT. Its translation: CATSPRGGITDTQYF.

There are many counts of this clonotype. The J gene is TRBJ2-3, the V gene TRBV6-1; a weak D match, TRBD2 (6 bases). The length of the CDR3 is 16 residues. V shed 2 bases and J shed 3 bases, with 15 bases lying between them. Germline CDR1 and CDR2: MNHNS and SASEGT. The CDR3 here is CASSETPSVGTDTQYF. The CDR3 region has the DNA TGTGCCAGCAGTGAAACTCCTAGCGTCGGGACAGATACGCAGTATTTT.

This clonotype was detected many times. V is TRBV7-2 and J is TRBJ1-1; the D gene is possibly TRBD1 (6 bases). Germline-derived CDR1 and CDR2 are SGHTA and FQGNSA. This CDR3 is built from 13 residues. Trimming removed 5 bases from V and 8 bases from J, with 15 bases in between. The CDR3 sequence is CASSQRTDLEAFF. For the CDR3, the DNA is TGTGCCAGCAGCCAAAGGACAGATTTAGAAGCTTTCTTT.

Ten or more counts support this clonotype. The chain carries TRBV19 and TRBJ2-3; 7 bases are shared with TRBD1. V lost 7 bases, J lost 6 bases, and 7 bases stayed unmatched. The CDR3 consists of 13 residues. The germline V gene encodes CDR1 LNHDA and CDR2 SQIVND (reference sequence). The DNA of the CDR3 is TGTGCCAGTACCCCGACAGGGCGCGATACGCAGTATTTT. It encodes CASTPTGRDTQYF.

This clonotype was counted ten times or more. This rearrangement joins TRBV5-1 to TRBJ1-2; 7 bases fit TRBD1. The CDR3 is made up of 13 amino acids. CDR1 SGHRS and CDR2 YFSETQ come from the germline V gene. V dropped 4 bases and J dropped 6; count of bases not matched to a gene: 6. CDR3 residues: CASSNDRANGYTF. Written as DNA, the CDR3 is TGCGCCAGCAGCAATGACAGGGCAAATGGCTACACCTTC.

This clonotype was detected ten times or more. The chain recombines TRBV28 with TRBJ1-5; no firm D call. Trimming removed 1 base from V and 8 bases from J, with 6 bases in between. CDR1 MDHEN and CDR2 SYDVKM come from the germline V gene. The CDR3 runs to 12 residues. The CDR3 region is CASSLSPKPQHF. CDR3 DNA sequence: TGTGCCAGCAGTTTATCCCCGAAGCCCCAGCATTTT.

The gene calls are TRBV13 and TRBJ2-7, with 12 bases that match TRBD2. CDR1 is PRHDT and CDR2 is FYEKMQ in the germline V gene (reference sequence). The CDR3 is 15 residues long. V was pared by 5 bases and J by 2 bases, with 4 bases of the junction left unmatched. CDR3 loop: CASSAGLAGPYEQYF. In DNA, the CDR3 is TGTGCCAGCAGCGCGGGACTAGCGGGTCCCTACGAGCAGTACTTC.